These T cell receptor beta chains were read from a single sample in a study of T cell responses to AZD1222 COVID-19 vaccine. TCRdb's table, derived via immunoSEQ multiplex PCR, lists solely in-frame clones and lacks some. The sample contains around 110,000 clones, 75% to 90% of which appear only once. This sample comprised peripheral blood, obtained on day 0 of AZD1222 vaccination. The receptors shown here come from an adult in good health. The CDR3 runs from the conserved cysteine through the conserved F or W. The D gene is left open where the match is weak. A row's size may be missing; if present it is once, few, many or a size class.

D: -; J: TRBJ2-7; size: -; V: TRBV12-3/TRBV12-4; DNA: TGTGCCACCTCCAGCAGGTTTACCTACGAGCAGTACTTC; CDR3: CATSSRFTYEQYF
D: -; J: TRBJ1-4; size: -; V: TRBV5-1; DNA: TGCGCCAGCAGCGGATCCGGGACTGATAATGAAAAACTGTTTTTT; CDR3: CASSGSGTDNEKLFF
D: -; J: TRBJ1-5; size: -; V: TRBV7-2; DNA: TGTGCCAGCAGCACCCAGACAGGAGCGGATCAGCCCCAGCATTTT; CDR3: CASSTQTGADQPQHF
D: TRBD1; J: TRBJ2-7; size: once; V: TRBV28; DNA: TGTGCCAGCAGTTTCACCTACAGGGGGCGGACCTACGAGCAGTACTTC; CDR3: CASSFTYRGRTYEQYF
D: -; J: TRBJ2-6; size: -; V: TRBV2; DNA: TGTGCCAGCAGACGCCGGGCAGGAGACTCTGGGGCCAACGTCCTGACTTTC; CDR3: CASRRRAGDSGANVLTF
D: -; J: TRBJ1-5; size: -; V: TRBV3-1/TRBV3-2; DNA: TGTGCCAGCAGCCCGACAGGTCTTAGCAATCAGCCCCAGCATTTT; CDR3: CASSPTGLSNQPQHF
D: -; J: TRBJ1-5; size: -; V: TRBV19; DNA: TGTGCCAGTAGTATAGGCTTCGACAGAATCAGCAATCAGCCCCAGCATTTT; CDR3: CASSIGFDRISNQPQHF
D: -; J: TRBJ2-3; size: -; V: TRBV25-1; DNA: TGTGCCAGCAGTGAATTGGGACGGAGCACAGATACGCAGTATTTT; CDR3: CASSELGRSTDTQYF
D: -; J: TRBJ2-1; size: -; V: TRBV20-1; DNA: TGCAGTACAGGGAGGGGTGAGCAGTTCTTC; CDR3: CSTGRGEQFF
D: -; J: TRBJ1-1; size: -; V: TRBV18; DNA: TGTGCCAGCTCACCCGCAGCCCAGAACACTGAAGCTTTCTTT; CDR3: CASSPAAQNTEAFF